This T cell receptor (beta chain) was sequenced for a study of blood T cell repertoires in COVID-19. Across the whole study: COVID-19 samples, acute and convalescent, were from the United States, Italy and Spain. Sample material is recorded as cDNA or gDNA derived from T cells, B-cell-depleted T cells, or PBMCs.

The V gene's germline CDR1 is SEHNR and CDR2 FQNEAQ (reference sequence). The CDR3 has 14 amino acids. The V end was cut by 5 bases, the J end by 0 bases, with 9 bases between. Libraries were prepared by immunoSEQ multiplex PCR; TCRdb keeps only in-frame clonotypes and omits some of them. This table has under 95,000 clones, just over 90% appearing once. This sequence was found in a man aged 45 to 65 with COVID-19, enrolled during active disease. The chain couples TRBV7-9 to TRBJ2-3, with D unresolved. Material for sequencing was peripheral blood. CDR3 in amino acids: CASSPSSSTDTQYF. The CDR3 DNA reads TGTGCCAGCAGCCCAAGTAGCAGCACAGATACGCAGTATTTT.